A single sample is the source of the 18 T cell receptor beta chains below, sequenced in a study of cytotoxic CD8 clonotypes in ibrutinib-treated CLL. Profiling relied on immunoSEQ multiplex PCR, and the TCRdb table lists in-frame clones only, not all of them. The table has more than 20,000 clones, roughly 72% seen once. Sequenced material: PBMCs, taken before ibrutinib treatment. All receptors derive from a human donor with chronic lymphocytic leukemia.

The chain carries TRBV14 and TRBJ2-3; the D call may be TRBD1 or TRBD2 (6 bases each). CDR1 SGHDN and CDR2 FVKESK come from the germline V gene. Trimming removed 2 bases at V and 0 bases at J, with 12 bases between. The CDR3 has 16 amino acids. The chain's CDR3 is CASSQWRGSSTDTQYF. The DNA for the CDR3 is TGTGCCAGCAGCCAATGGAGGGGGTCTAGCACAGATACGCAGTATTTT.

The V gene is TRBV28, the J gene TRBJ1-5; TRBD1 aligns across 8 bases. The junction had 3 bases not matched to a gene; V was cut back by 2 bases and J by 0 bases. Looked up from germline, CDR1 is MDHEN and CDR2 is SYDVKM. This CDR3 is 16 amino acids long. The CDR3 nucleotides are TGTGCCAGCAGTTTAAGGACAGGGAATAGCAATCAGCCCCAGCATTTT. The encoded protein is CASSLRTGNSNQPQHF.

The rearrangement uses TRBV2 and TRBJ2-3, with no clear D. Trimming cost V 1 base and J 7 bases, with 6 bases left between them. The CDR3 loop spans 12 amino acids. CDR1 SNHLY and CDR2 FYNNEI come from the germline V gene. The CDR3 DNA is TGTGCCAGCAGTGAAGGGGCGAATACGCAGTATTTT. It translates to CASSEGANTQYF.

The J gene is TRBJ2-1, the V gene TRBV5-1, with D uncertain. This CDR3 has 15 residues. The V and J ends lost 4 bases and 5 bases respectively, with 16 bases between them. CDR1 SGHRS and CDR2 YFSETQ come from the germline V gene. The CDR3 region is CASSPDGRANNEQFF. The CDR3 DNA is TGCGCCAGCAGCCCTGACGGCCGAGCAAACAATGAGCAGTTCTTC.

The chain uses TRBV6-5 and TRBJ2-7; 8 nucleotides match TRBD2. V was clipped by 3 bases and J by 7 bases; unmatched bases: 8. Germline V CDR1 and CDR2: MNHEY, SVGAGI. The CDR3 consists of 14 residues. The CDR3 DNA reads TGTGCCAGCAGTTATAACCGGGGGGGAGATGAGCAGTACTTC. Residues: CASSYNRGGDEQYF.

V gene TRBV7-3 combines with J gene TRBJ2-7; no firm D call. This CDR3 comprises 14 residues. Germline CDR1 and CDR2: SGHTA and FQGTGA. Trimming shortened V by 6 bases and J by 0 bases, and 12 bases separated the two germline ends. CDR3 amino acids: CASRKKGFSYEQYF. DNA for the CDR3: TGTGCCAGCAGGAAGAAGGGTTTCTCCTACGAGCAGTACTTC.

The chain couples TRBV7-9 to TRBJ2-2, with 9 bases that match TRBD2. The CDR3 loop spans 18 amino acids. CDR1 is SEHNR and CDR2 is FQNEAQ in the germline V gene (reference sequence). Losses at the gene ends were 5 bases for V and 6 bases for J; bases not matched to a gene: 16. This CDR3 is CASSPPGLAGVYAGELFF. CDR3 sequence (DNA): TGTGCCAGCAGCCCCCCAGGGTTAGCGGGAGTTTATGCCGGGGAGCTGTTTTTT.

The chain uses TRBV10-3 and TRBJ2-5; D is uncertain. The CDR3 has 11 amino acids. CDR1 is ENHRY, CDR2 SYGVKD, per germline. V was shortened by 4 bases and J by 4 bases, with 4 bases between the two germline ends. The CDR3 DNA sequence: TGTGCCATCAGTGTAGGAGAGACCCAGTACTTC. It yields the protein CAISVGETQYF.

The gene calls are TRBV19 and TRBJ2-5; D possibly corresponds to TRBD1 (6 bases). Germline lookup yields CDR1 LNHDA and CDR2 SQIVND (reference sequence). V lost 6 bases and J 3 bases, leaving 14 bases between the germline ends. CDR3 length: 14 amino acids. CDR3 coding DNA: TGTGCCAGTAGCGGTGGGGCAGGGGAAGAGACCCAGTACTTC. Its protein product is CASSGGAGEETQYF.

The table lists this clone with a few counts. In nucleotides, the CDR3 is TGTGCCATCGGGGGCGATGAGCAGTTCTTC. The encoded protein is CAIGGDEQFF. This sequence joins TRBV6-1 and TRBJ2-1; D tentatively reads TRBD1 or TRBD2 (6 bases each). Trimming took off 10 bases at V and 8 bases at J, with 9 bases between the two ends. Per the germline V gene, CDR1 is MNHNS and CDR2 is SASEGT. The CDR3 spans 10 residues.

The chain uses TRBV4-2 and TRBJ1-4; D remains ambiguous. The ends were cut back, 5 bases at V and 7 bases at J, with 14 bases in the middle. Germline V CDR1 and CDR2: LGHNA, YNFKEQ. The CDR3 extends over 14 amino acids. The CDR3 region is CASSIRDVGEKLFF. In nucleotides, the CDR3 is TGTGCCAGCAGCATCCGGGATGTGGGTGAAAAACTGTTTTTT.

CDR3 sequence: CASSIGAGRGLASEQFF. The CDR3 DNA reads TGTGCCAGTAGTATCGGGGCCGGCAGGGGGCTTGCAAGTGAGCAGTTCTTC. The chain couples TRBV19 to TRBJ2-1, with TRBD1 matching over 8 bases. The CDR3 has 17 residues. Trimming removed 3 bases from V and 9 bases from J; junction bases left unmatched: 16. Germline CDR1 and CDR2: LNHDA and SQIVND (reference sequence).

The V gene is TRBV10-3, the J gene TRBJ2-3; 11 bases line up with TRBD1. With 8 bases clipped from V and 7 bases from J, the junction kept 5 bases outside the gene matches. The length of the CDR3 is 13 residues. Germline CDR1 is ENHRY and CDR2 is SYGVKD. This chain's CDR3 is CAILRDRGNTQYF. In DNA form, the CDR3 reads TGTGCCATCCTCCGGGACAGGGGGAATACGCAGTATTTT.

The rearrangement uses TRBV27 and TRBJ1-4; possible D gene TRBD1, 5 bases. Germline V gives CDR1 MNHEY, CDR2 SMNVEV (reference sequence). V was shortened by 3 bases and J by 7 bases, with 12 bases between the two germline ends. This CDR3 region has 14 residues. The CDR3 reads CASSFLAGSEKLFF. CDR3 DNA: TGTGCCAGCAGTTTTCTGGCAGGGAGTGAAAAACTGTTTTTT.

V gene TRBV6-1 combines with J gene TRBJ1-1; D gene unclear. The V gene lost 4 bases and the J gene lost 1 base, with 7 bases spanning the gap. The CDR3 covers 13 residues. Germline V gives CDR1 MNHNS, CDR2 SASEGT. The CDR3 DNA follows: TGTGCCAGCAGTGTGGACCGGAACACTGAAGCTTTCTTT. Translated: CASSVDRNTEAFF.

This chain uses TRBV5-6 with TRBJ2-1; 12 bases align to TRBD2. Germline V lookup: CDR1 SGHDT, CDR2 YYEEEE. V was pared by 6 bases and J by 0 bases, with 4 bases of the junction left unmatched. The CDR3 is made up of 16 amino acids. The CDR3 DNA sequence: TGTGCCAGCACCGTACTAGCGGGAGGCTCCTACAATGAGCAGTTCTTC. Its protein is CASTVLAGGSYNEQFF.

This clone was seen only once. This chain uses TRBV28 with TRBJ2-7, with D perhaps being TRBD1 or TRBD2 (5 bases each). The CDR3 runs to 15 residues. CDR1 and CDR2 from the germline V gene are MDHEN and SYDVKM. The germline V and J ends were trimmed by 0 bases and 0 bases, with 9 bases remaining between them. CDR3 coding DNA: TGTGCCAGCAGTTTATGGGGGGAAAGCTCCTACGAGCAGTACTTC. Translated: CASSLWGESSYEQYF.

J is TRBJ2-3 and V is TRBV29-1; D may be TRBD1 or TRBD2 (5 bases each). The V end lost 6 bases, the J end lost 6 bases, and 13 bases lay between the germline ends. The CDR3 is 12 residues long. Germline values: CDR1 SQVTM, CDR2 ANQGSEA. DNA for the CDR3: TGCAGCGTAGGGGACGGGGCGGATACGCAGTATTTT. It is translated as CSVGDGADTQYF.